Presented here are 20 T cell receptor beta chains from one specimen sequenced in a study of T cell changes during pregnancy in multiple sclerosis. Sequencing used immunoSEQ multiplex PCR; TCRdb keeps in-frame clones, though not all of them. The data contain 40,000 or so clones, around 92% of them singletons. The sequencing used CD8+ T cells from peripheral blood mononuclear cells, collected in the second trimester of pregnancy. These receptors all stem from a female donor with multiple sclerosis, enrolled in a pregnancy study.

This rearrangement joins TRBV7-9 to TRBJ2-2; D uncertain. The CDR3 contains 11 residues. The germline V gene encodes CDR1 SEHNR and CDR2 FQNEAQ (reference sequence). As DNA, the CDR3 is TGTGGGCGGCAAGACACCGGGGAGCTGTTTTTT. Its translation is CGRQDTGELFF.

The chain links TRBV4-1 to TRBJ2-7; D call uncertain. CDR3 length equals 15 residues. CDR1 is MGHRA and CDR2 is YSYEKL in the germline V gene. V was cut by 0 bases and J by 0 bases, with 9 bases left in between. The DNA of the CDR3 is TGCGCCAGCAGCCAAGATATTCGGAGCTCCTACGAGCAGTACTTC. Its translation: CASSQDIRSSYEQYF.

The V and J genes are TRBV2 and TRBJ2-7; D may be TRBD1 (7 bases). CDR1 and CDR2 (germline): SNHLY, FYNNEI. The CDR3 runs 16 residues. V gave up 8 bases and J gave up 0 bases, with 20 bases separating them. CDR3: CASRGPIDRASYEQYF. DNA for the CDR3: TGTGCCAGCCGGGGGCCAATCGACAGGGCCTCCTACGAGCAGTACTTC.

In nucleotides, the CDR3 is TGTGCCAGCAGCTTAGTTGAGACAAATGAAAAACTGTTTTTT. Its protein is CASSLVETNEKLFF. The J gene is TRBJ1-4, the V gene TRBV7-9; D unresolved. V was clipped by 1 base and J by 5 bases, with 8 bases between them. The length of the CDR3 is 14 residues. Germline lookup yields CDR1 SEHNR and CDR2 FQNEAQ (reference sequence). Drawing the rest from reference TRBV7-9 and TRBJ1-4, the complete variable domain is DTGVSQNPRHKITKRGQNVTFRCDPISEHNRLYWYRQTLGQGPEFLTYFQNEAQLEKSRLLSDRFSAERPKGSFSTLEIQRTEQGDSAMYLCASSLVETNEKLFFGSGTQLSVL.

CDR3 protein: CASSPRGTYEQYF. DNA for the CDR3: TGTGCCAGCAGCCCCCGGGGGACCTACGAGCAGTACTTC. The V and J genes are TRBV11-3 and TRBJ2-7, with D possibly matching TRBD2 (6 bases). Germline loops: CDR1 SGHNT, CDR2 YENEEA. This CDR3 is 13 amino acids long. The V gene lost 5 bases and the J gene lost 2 bases, with 10 bases spanning the gap. The full variable domain, with the rest looked up from reference TRBV11-3 and TRBJ2-7, is EAGVVQSPRYKIIEKKQPVAFWCNPISGHNTLYWYLQNLGQGPELLIRYENEEAVDDSQLPKDRFSAERLKGVDSTLKIQPAELGDSAVYLCASSPRGTYEQYFGPGTRLTVT.

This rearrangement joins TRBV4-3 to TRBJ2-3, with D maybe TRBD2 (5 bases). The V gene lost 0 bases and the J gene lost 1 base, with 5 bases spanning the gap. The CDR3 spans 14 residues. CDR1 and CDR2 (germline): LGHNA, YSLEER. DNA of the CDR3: TGCGCCAGCAGCCAAGACGGGGGCACAGATACGCAGTATTTT. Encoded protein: CASSQDGGTDTQYF.

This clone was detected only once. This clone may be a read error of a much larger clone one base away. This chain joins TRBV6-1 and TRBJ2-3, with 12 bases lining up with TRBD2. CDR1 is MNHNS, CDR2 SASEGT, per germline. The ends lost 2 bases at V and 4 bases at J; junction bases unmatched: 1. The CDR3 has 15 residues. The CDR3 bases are TGTGCCAGCAGTGAACTAGCGGGAGGGCCAGATACGCAGTATTTT. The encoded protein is CASSELAGGPDTQYF.

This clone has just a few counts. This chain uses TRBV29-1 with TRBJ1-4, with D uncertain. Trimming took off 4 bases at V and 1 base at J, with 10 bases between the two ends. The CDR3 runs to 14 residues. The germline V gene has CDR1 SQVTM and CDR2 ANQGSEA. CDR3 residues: CSVGAEGTNEKLFF. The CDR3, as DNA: TGCAGCGTTGGTGCGGAAGGAACTAATGAAAAACTGTTTTTT.

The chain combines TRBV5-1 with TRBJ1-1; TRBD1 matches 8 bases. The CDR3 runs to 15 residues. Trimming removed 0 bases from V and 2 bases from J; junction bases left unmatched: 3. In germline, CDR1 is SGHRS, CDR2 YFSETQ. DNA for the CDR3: TGCGCCAGCAGCTTGGAAGACAGGGGAAACACTGAAGCTTTCTTT. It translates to CASSLEDRGNTEAFF. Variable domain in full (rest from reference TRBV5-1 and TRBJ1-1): KAGVTQTPRYLIKTRGQQVTLSCSPISGHRSVSWYQQTPGQGLQFLFEYFSETQRNKGNFPGRFSGRQFSNSRSEMNVSTLELGDSALYLCASSLEDRGNTEAFFGQGTRLTVV.

The CDR3 DNA is TGTGCCAGCATAGAGAGCGGCGAGACCCAGTACTTC. Amino acids: CASIESGETQYF. V gene TRBV6-1 combines with J gene TRBJ2-5; possible D gene TRBD2, 5 bases. The CDR3 contains 12 residues. Germline loops: CDR1 MNHNS, CDR2 SASEGT. V was pared by 7 bases and J by 5 bases, with 11 bases between.

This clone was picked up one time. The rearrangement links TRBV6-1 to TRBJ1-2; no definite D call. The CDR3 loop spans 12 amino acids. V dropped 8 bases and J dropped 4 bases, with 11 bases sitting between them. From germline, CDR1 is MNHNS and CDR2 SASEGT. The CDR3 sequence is CASLSGSYGYTF. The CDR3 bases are TGTGCCAGCCTTAGCGGTTCCTATGGCTACACCTTC.

CDR3 sequence (DNA): TGTGCCAGCAGCTCATTCGGAGGAAATAGCAATCAGCCCCAGCATTTT. Protein product: CASSSFGGNSNQPQHF. The chain links TRBV7-8 to TRBJ1-5; D is unclear. The CDR3 runs 16 residues. The germline V gene encodes CDR1 SGHVS and CDR2 FQNEAQ. Trimming took off 4 bases at V and 0 bases at J, with 13 bases between the two ends. Together with reference TRBV7-8 and TRBJ1-5, the CDR3 gives the full variable domain: GAGVSQSPRYKVAKRGQDVALRCDPISGHVSLFWYQQALGQGPEFLTYFQNEAQLDKSGLPSDRFFAERPEGSVSTLKIQRTQQEDSAVYLCASSSFGGNSNQPQHFGDGTRLSIL.

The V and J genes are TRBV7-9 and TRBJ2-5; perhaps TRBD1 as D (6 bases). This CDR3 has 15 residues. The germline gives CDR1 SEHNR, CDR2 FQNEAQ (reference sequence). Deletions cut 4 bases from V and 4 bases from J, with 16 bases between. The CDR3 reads CASSSYRVGLETQYF. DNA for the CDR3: TGTGCCAGCAGCTCCTACAGGGTGGGTCTAGAGACCCAGTACTTC. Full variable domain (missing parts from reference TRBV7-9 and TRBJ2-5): DTGVSQNPRHKITKRGQNVTFRCDPISEHNRLYWYRQTLGQGPEFLTYFQNEAQLEKSRLLSDRFSAERPKGSFSTLEIQRTEQGDSAMYLCASSSYRVGLETQYFGPGTRLLVL.

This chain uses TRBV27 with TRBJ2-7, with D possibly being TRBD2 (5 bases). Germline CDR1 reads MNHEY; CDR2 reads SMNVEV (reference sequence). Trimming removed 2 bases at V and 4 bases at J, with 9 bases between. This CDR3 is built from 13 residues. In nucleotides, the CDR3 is TGTGCCAGCAGTTTAATTCGGGGTTACGAGCAGTACTTC. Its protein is CASSLIRGYEQYF.

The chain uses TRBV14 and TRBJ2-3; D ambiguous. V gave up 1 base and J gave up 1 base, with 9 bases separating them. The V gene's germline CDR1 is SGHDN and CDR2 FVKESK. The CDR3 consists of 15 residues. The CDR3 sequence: CASSQGASGTDTQYF. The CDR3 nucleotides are TGTGCCAGCAGCCAAGGGGCGTCTGGCACAGATACGCAGTATTTT.

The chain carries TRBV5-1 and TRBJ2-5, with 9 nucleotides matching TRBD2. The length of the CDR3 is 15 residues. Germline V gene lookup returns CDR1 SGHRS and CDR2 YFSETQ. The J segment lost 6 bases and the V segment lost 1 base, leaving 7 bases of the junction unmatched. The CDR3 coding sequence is TGCGCCAGCAGCTTGTGGAGCGGGGGGATGAAGACCCAGTACTTC. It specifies CASSLWSGGMKTQYF. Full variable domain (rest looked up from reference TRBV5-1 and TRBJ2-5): KAGVTQTPRYLIKTRGQQVTLSCSPISGHRSVSWYQQTPGQGLQFLFEYFSETQRNKGNFPGRFSGRQFSNSRSEMNVSTLELGDSALYLCASSLWSGGMKTQYFGPGTRLLVL.

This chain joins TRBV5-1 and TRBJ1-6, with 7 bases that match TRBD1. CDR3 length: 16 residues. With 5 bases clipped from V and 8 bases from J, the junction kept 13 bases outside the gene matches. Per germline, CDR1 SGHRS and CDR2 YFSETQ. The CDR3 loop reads CASRYDRATTHSPLHF. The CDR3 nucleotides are TGCGCCAGCAGATATGACAGGGCGACCACGCATTCACCCCTCCACTTT.

Written as DNA, the CDR3 is TGCGCCAGCACAGGGAATGAGCAGTTCTTC. This encodes CASTGNEQFF. The chain employs TRBV5-1 and TRBJ2-1; the D gene is possibly TRBD1 (5 bases). The germline gives CDR1 SGHRS, CDR2 YFSETQ. The CDR3 totals 10 residues. Trimming took 6 bases from V and 7 from J, leaving 5 bases between them.

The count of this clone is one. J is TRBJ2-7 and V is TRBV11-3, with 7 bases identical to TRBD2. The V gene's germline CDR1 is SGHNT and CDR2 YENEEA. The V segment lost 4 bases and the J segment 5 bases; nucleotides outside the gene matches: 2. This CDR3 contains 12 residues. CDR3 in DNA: TGTGCCAGCAGCTCCGGGGGGAACGAGCAGTACTTC. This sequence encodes CASSSGGNEQYF.

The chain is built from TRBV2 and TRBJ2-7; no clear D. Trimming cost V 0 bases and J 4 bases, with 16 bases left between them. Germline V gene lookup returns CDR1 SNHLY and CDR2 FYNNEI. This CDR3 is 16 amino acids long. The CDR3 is CASSEALGTEIYEQYF. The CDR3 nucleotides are TGTGCCAGCAGTGAAGCGCTTGGTACAGAGATATACGAGCAGTACTTC.